These 19 T cell receptor beta chains originate from one sample sequenced in a study of vaccination and CD4 T cells after COVID-19. With the Oncomine TCR Beta short-read assay, DNA from cultured CD4+ T cells was sequenced. Each CDR3 protein is one row after TCRdb ran MiXCR on the PCR reads. The profile covers just under 4,500 distinct CDR3 sequences, with roughly 20% appearing a single time and 55% taken by the ten largest. Treatment reported: approximately 9-day PBMC culture with coronavirus spike peptide pools or control peptides (ViraFEST assay). These receptors are not linked to any known antigen. Sequenced material: CD4+ T cells from blood, cultured in vitro, taken after SARS-CoV-2 vaccination. These receptor sequences come from a human donor who had recovered from COVID-19.

The V gene is TRBV18, the J gene TRBJ2-1, with 8 bases matching TRBD1. In germline, CDR1 is KGHSH, CDR2 LQKENI. The V segment lost 6 bases and the J segment 4 bases; nucleotides outside the gene matches: 5. This CDR3 has 14 residues. CDR3 DNA: TGTGCCAGCTCTCTCACAGGGGGGTACAATGAGCAGTTCTTC. Amino acid sequence: CASSLTGGYNEQFF.

This clonotype appeared a single time. This may be a read error, as it is one base from a much larger clone. The conserved closing phenylalanine or tryptophan is absent in this CDR3, likely reflecting a read error. The V and J genes are TRBV6-6 and TRBJ2-1; TRBD2 matches 8 bases. Germline CDR1 MNHNY, CDR2 SVGAGI (reference sequence). V lost 4 bases, J lost 7 bases, and 6 bases stayed unmatched. The CDR3 is made up of 14 amino acids. The CDR3 DNA reads TGTGCCAGCAGTTCCTCGGGGGGGCCTAATGAGCAGTTCTCC. Encoded protein: CASSSSGGPNEQFS.

This clonotype has a handful of counts. The chain uses TRBV30 and TRBJ1-1; D is uncertain. The CDR3 covers 13 residues. V shed 3 bases and J shed 4 bases, with 12 bases lying between them. In germline, CDR1 is GTSNPN, CDR2 SVGIG (reference sequence). The CDR3 region has the DNA TGTGCCTGGAGCGCCGCCGCAGCCACTGAAGCTTTCTTT. This translates into CAWSAAAATEAFF.

The rearrangement joins TRBV4-2 to TRBJ2-7; D is ambiguous. Germline V gene lookup returns CDR1 LGHNA and CDR2 YNFKEQ. V was clipped by 0 bases and J by 3 bases, with 12 bases between them. This CDR3 is built from 15 residues. The CDR3 nucleotides are TGTGCCAGCAGCCAAGATATGTCTGAGTACTACGAGCAGTACTTC. The encoded protein is CASSQDMSEYYEQYF.

Relative to its sample, this clonotype is large. In DNA, the CDR3 is TGTGCCAGCAGCTTACAGGGGACTAGCCAAAATGAGCAGTTCTTC. Protein product: CASSLQGTSQNEQFF. The V gene is TRBV7-9, the J gene TRBJ2-1, with 9 bases aligning to TRBD2. The CDR3 is 15 amino acids. Germline CDR1 SEHNR, CDR2 FQNEAQ (reference sequence). The trim removed 2 bases at V and 7 bases at J, leaving 6 bases unmatched.

As for this clonotype: A junction boundary mismatches the germline segment, possibly from a read error. The CDR3: CSTRGGEGIIMNTEAFF. CDR3 sequence (DNA): TGCAGTACTAGAGGCGGGGAAGGGATAATAATGAACACTGAAGCTTTCTTT. The J gene is TRBJ1-1, the V gene TRBV20-1; D remains unclear. The germline V gene has CDR1 DFQATT and CDR2 SNEGSKA (reference sequence). The CDR3 extends over 17 amino acids.

This clonotype is termed medium-sized. The gene calls are TRBV27 and TRBJ1-5; 7 positions agree with TRBD1. The ends lost 4 bases at V and 7 bases at J; junction bases unmatched: 7. CDR1 and CDR2 from the germline V gene are MNHEY and SMNVEV (reference sequence). This CDR3 contains 14 residues. The CDR3, as DNA: TGTGCCAGCAGTTCTAGGGGGCGGGAACAGCCCCAGCATTTT. This gives the protein CASSSRGREQPQHF.

Here the CDR3 DNA reads TGTGCCAGCACCTGGGACAGTCTCTCTGGAGCTTTCTTT. Residues: CASTWDSLSGAFF. The rearrangement uses TRBV11-1 and TRBJ1-1; 7 bases fit TRBD1. In germline, CDR1 is SGHAT, CDR2 FQDESV (reference sequence). With V trimmed by 7 bases and J by 10 bases, 12 bases remained unmatched. The CDR3 runs 13 residues.

Many counts were recorded for this clonotype. This chain connects TRBV19 to TRBJ2-7; no clear D. The length of the CDR3 is 11 residues. Trimming pared 5 bases from V and 3 bases from J, leaving 5 bases between. Germline CDR1 and CDR2: LNHDA and SQIVND (reference sequence). CDR3 bases: TGTGCCAGTAGTGGTAGCTACGAGCAGTACTTC. Its translation is CASSGSYEQYF. The entire variable domain, with the rest obtained from reference TRBV19 and TRBJ2-7, is as follows: DGGITQSPKYLFRKEGQNVTLSCEQNLNHDAMYWYRQDPGQGLRLIYYSQIVNDFQKGDIAEGYSVSREKKESFPLTVTSAQKNPTAFYLCASSGSYEQYFGPGTRLTVT.

This clonotype was observed many times. This chain connects TRBV10-3 to TRBJ2-1; tentatively, D is TRBD1 (5 bases). The length of the CDR3 is 9 residues. Trimming cost V 9 bases and J 8 bases, with 5 bases left between them. Germline-derived CDR1 and CDR2 are ENHRY and SYGVKD. The CDR3 is CAIGDEQFF. In DNA, the CDR3 is TGTGCCATAGGGGATGAGCAGTTCTTC.

This rearrangement joins TRBV6-2 or TRBV6-3 to TRBJ2-1, with TRBD2 identical over 15 bases. Trimming at V came to 6 bases and at J to 0 bases, leaving 6 bases not matched to a gene. CDR1 MNHEY and CDR2 SVGEGT come from the germline V gene. There are 18 residues in the CDR3. CDR3 nucleotides: TGTGCCAGCAGAGGACTAGCGGGGGGGGAGAGCTCCTACAATGAGCAGTTCTTC. Protein: CASRGLAGGESSYNEQFF.

Worth noting for this clonotype: A much larger clone sits a single nucleotide away, making a read error possible. V is TRBV20-1 and J is TRBJ1-2; D gene unclear. CDR1 and CDR2 from the germline V gene are DFQATT and SNEGSKA (reference sequence). The CDR3 runs 12 residues. CDR3 nucleotides: TGCAGTGCTACTGTGGGAGACTATGGCTGCACCTTC. Its protein product is CSATVGDYGCTF.

This clonotype is judged medium-sized. This chain uses TRBV20-1 with TRBJ1-2; weak D call: TRBD1 (5 bases). Germline CDR1 DFQATT, CDR2 SNEGSKA (reference sequence). This CDR3 comprises 14 residues. V lost 6 bases and J 4 bases, leaving 18 bases between the germline ends. The CDR3 DNA sequence: TGCAGTGCCCCTATTACTCCCGGGACCTATGGCTACACCTTC. Translated: CSAPITPGTYGYTF.

This clonotype occurred a few times. This chain uses TRBV6-2 or TRBV6-3 with TRBJ1-2, with D unresolved. With 0 bases removed from V and 0 bases from J, the gap between germline ends came to 11 bases. Germline assignment: CDR1 MNHEY and CDR2 SVGEGT. There are 16 residues in the CDR3. The CDR3 loop is CASSYSSVTTNYGYTF. CDR3 DNA: TGTGCCAGCAGTTACTCGTCGGTCACCACTAACTATGGCTACACCTTC.

V usage is TRBV25-1 and J usage is TRBJ2-5; 8 nucleotides align to TRBD1. From germline, CDR1 is MGHDK and CDR2 SYGVNS. The V segment lost 4 bases and the J segment 2 bases; nucleotides outside the gene matches: 3. The CDR3 runs to 14 residues. The CDR3 reads CASSVGQGQETQYF. CDR3 nucleotide sequence: TGTGCCAGCAGTGTTGGACAGGGTCAAGAGACCCAGTACTTC.

This clonotype rates as medium-sized. The chain has TRBV7-2 and TRBJ2-7; D might be TRBD2 (5 bases). V shed 5 bases and J shed 9 bases, with 14 bases lying between them. CDR3 length equals 12 residues. Per germline, CDR1 SGHTA and CDR2 FQGNSA. Here the CDR3 reads CASSPFNAGQYF. The CDR3 nucleotides read TGTGCCAGCAGCCCTTTTAATGCGGGGCAGTACTTC.

This clonotype ranks as medium-sized. This sequence joins TRBV6-1 and TRBJ2-7; the match to TRBD1 covers 7 bases. The length of the CDR3 is 14 residues. Germline CDR1 is MNHNS and CDR2 is SASEGT. V dropped 4 bases and J dropped 6; count of bases not matched to a gene: 9. The CDR3 DNA is TGTGCCAGCAGTGCCAGACAGGGTCGAGGCGAGCAGTACTTC. It is translated as CASSARQGRGEQYF.

This chain connects TRBV20-1 to TRBJ1-5; TRBD1 is a possible D gene (6 bases). Between the trimmed V and J ends, which lost 4 bases and 1 base, there was a span of 8 bases. The CDR3 extends over 13 amino acids. Germline CDR1 reads DFQATT; CDR2 reads SNEGSKA (reference sequence). CDR3 DNA sequence: TGCAGTGCTACAGGGGTCAGCAATCAGCCCCAGCATTTT. This gives the protein CSATGVSNQPQHF.

The chain couples TRBV28 to TRBJ1-2; D is possibly TRBD1 (5 bases). The CDR3 runs to 15 residues. Germline values: CDR1 MDHEN, CDR2 SYDVKM. Trimming took off 3 bases at V and 5 bases at J, with 16 bases between the two ends. The CDR3, as DNA: TGTGCCAGCAGTTTTAATCCCCAGGGCAGATATGGCTACACCTTC. It specifies CASSFNPQGRYGYTF.